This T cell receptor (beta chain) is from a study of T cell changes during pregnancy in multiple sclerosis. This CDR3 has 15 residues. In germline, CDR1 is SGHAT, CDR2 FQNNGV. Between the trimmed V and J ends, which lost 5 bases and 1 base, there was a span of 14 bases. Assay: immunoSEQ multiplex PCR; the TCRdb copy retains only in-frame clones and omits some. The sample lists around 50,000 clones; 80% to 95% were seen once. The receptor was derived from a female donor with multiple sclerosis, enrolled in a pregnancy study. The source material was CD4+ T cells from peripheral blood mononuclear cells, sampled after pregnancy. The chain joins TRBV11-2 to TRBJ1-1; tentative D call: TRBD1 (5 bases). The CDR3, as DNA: TGTGCCAGCAGCAAATGGACATCTCGGAACACTGAAGCTTTCTTT. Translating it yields CASSKWTSRNTEAFF.